This T cell receptor beta chain is drawn from a study of chemoradiotherapy in HPV16-positive cancers. General study findings and limits: In HPV16-positive patients, HPV-responsive T-cell expansion tracked better recurrence-free survival. Candidate HPV-specific clones and E7-related TCR motifs grew in tumor during treatment.

Repeated repertoire sampling spanned the course of chemoradiotherapy. The V gene's germline CDR1 is MDHEN and CDR2 SYDVKM. The CDR3 covers 16 residues. Trimming took 6 bases from V and 8 from J, leaving 25 bases between them. In the case of this clone: Its antigen remains unknown.

Profiled with immunoSEQ multiplex PCR; TCRdb holds only in-frame clones, not every one. The table records 5,000 or so clones, around 79% of them present only once. The chain couples TRBV28 to TRBJ1-2; D is perhaps TRBD1 (5 bases). The clonotype was recovered from a human donor with HPV-associated anogenital cancer. The sequenced sample was tumor tissue, obtained from a patient who underwent chemoradiotherapy. The CDR3 nucleotides are TGTGCCAGCAGCCCCTTTCCGGACAACCGGGGTCAGGGCTACACCTTC. Encoded protein: CASSPFPDNRGQGYTF.